This T cell receptor (beta chain) is drawn from a study of OX40 agonist ivuxolimab in advanced cancers. Across the whole study: Patients were infused with ivuxolimab every 2 weeks at 0.01 to 10 mg/kg. Dose-escalation patients were diagnosed with hepatocellular carcinoma, melanoma, renal cell cancer or head and neck cancer.

V dropped 0 bases and J dropped 3 bases, with 8 bases sitting between them. The CDR3 consists of 14 residues. Germline CDR1 and CDR2: SEHNR and FQNEAQ (reference sequence). TCRdb keeps only in-frame clones here, not all; method: immunoSEQ multiplex PCR. The data show 70,000 or so clones, about 80% seen once. Patients with autoimmune history or systemic immunosuppression were excluded. Samples of blood were obtained at baseline, on cycle 4 day 1, and on cycle 7 day 1. Source: CD4+ or CD8+ T cells sorted from blood, taken in a trial of the OX40 agonist ivuxolimab. This TCR came from an adult with an advanced solid tumor such as melanoma, head and neck, liver or kidney cancer. The chain has TRBV7-9 and TRBJ1-1; D is ambiguous. The CDR3 region has the DNA TGTGCCAGCAGCTTAGCGGCAGTGGACACTGAAGCTTTCTTT. It is translated as CASSLAAVDTEAFF.